This TCR beta chain was sequenced in a study of response to subunit inactivated influenza vaccine (dated 2018 in TCRdb). Turning to the overall study: Deep quantitative T cell receptor repertoire profiling was used in the study to track responses to a trivalent subunit inactivated influenza vaccine.

The study at large found these results: The authors suggested that each seasonal influenza vaccination may recruit only a limited number of new T cells.

Note on this clonotype: This receptor's antigen is unknown. Within one base of it there is no much larger clone, and no base qualities were kept.

This sample's time point label indicates: 45 days after influenza vaccine administration. Library prep was done by RT-PCR. The instrument given in TCRdb is Illumina HiSeq 2500. Using fastp trimming at Q25 and MiXCR clonotype assembly, TCRdb reanalyzed the public sequencing data and kept in-frame beta chains. Under each unique CDR3 protein, matching rows form one entry showing the most common genes and DNA. In all, the sample holds 450,000 to 500,000 distinct CDR3 sequences, and over 9.5% of those were seen once. The ten largest clones take up approximately 12% of the sample. Per the germline V gene, SGHVS is the CDR1 and FQNEAQ is the CDR2. Deletion took 0 bases off V and 6 bases off J, with a span of 6 bases between the germline ends. Taken from cysteine to phenylalanine, the CDR3 has 12 residues. Only the CDR3 DNA stays, 36 bases, in frame from base 1.

The sequenced sample was PBMCs from blood, obtained more than 35 days after vaccination. This TCR came from a man between 50 and 59 years old who received an inactivated influenza vaccine. Donor details come from another sample of the same person, matched by shared clones. This chain is built from TRBV7-8 and TRBJ2-7, with no reliable assignment of the D segment. The CDR3 protein is CASSLAGIEQYF. At the DNA level, the sequence is TGTGCCAGCAGCTTAGCAGGGATCGAGCAGTACTTC.